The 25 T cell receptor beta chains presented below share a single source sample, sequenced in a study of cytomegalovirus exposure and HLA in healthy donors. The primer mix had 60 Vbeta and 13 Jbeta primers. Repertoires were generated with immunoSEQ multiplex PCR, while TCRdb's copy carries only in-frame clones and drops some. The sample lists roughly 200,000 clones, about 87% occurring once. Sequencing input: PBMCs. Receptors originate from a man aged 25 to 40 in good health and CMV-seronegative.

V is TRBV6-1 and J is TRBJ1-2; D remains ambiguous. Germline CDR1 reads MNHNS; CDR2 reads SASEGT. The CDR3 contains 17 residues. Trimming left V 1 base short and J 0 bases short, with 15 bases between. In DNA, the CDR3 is TGTGCCAGCAGTGAAGAAGAGGGCAGACCTTCTAACTATGGCTACACCTTC. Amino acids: CASSEEEGRPSNYGYTF.

CDR3 DNA sequence: TGCGCCAGCAGCCCCGGGACAATTAGCACAGATACGCAGTATTTT. Residues: CASSPGTISTDTQYF. The V gene is TRBV5-1, the J gene TRBJ2-3; tentative D call: TRBD1 (6 bases). V lost 4 bases to trimming and J lost 0 bases, with 12 bases between them. The germline V gene has CDR1 SGHRS and CDR2 YFSETQ. This CDR3 has 15 amino acids.

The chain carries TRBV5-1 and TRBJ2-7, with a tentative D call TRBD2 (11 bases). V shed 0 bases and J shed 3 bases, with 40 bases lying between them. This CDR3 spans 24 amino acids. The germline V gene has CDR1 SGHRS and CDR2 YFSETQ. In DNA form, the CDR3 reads TGCGCCAGCAGCTTGGGCACGCGGGACAGGGGATATAGCGGGAGGGCCCTAGAAAGCTACGAGCAGTACTTC. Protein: CASSLGTRDRGYSGRALESYEQYF.

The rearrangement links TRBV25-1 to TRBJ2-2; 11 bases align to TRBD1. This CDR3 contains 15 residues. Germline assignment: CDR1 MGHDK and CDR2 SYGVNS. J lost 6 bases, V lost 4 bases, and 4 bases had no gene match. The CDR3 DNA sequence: TGTGCCAGCAGTGCTGGGACAGGGGGGGCCGGGGAGCTGTTTTTT. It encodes CASSAGTGGAGELFF.

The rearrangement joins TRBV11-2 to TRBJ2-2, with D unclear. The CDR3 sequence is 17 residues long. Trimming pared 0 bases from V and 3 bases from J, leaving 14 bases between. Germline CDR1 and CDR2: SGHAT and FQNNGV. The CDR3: CASSLDRGPLYTGELFF. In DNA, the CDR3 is TGTGCCAGCAGCTTAGATCGAGGTCCCCTATACACCGGGGAGCTGTTTTTT.

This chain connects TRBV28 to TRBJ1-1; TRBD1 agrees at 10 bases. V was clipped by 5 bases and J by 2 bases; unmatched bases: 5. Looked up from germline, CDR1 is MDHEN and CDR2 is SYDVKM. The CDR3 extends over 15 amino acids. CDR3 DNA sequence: TGTGCCAGCAGTGAACGACAGGGGGCAAACACTGAAGCTTTCTTT. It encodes CASSERQGANTEAFF.

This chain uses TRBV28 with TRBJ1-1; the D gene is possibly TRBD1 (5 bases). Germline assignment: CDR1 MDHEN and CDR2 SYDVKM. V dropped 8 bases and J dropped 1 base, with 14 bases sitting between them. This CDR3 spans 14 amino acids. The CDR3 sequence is CASPTAGGNTEAFF. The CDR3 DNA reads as TGTGCCAGCCCGACCGCGGGGGGGAACACTGAAGCTTTCTTT.

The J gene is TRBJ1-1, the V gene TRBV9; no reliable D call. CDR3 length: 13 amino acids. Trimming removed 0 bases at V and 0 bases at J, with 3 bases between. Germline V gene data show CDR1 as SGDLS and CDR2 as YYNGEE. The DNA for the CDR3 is TGTGCCAGCAGCGTAGATATGAACACTGAAGCTTTCTTT. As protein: CASSVDMNTEAFF.

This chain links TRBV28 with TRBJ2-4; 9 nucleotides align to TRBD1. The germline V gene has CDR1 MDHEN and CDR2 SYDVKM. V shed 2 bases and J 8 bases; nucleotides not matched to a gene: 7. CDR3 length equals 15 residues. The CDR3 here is CASSLGDRVKDIQYF. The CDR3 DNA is TGTGCCAGCAGTTTAGGGGACAGGGTTAAGGACATTCAGTACTTC.

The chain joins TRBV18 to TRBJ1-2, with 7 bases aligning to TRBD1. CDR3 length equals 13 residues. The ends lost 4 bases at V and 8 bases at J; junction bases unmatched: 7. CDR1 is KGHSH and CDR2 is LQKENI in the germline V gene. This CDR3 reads CASSQGQDQGYTF. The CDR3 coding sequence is TGTGCCAGCTCACAAGGACAGGATCAAGGCTACACCTTC.

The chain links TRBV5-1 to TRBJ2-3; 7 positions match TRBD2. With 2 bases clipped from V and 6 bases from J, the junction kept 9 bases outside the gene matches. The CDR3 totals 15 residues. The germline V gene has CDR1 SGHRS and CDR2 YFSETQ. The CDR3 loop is CASSFSTGGWDTQYF. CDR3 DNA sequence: TGCGCCAGCAGCTTCTCTACGGGAGGATGGGATACGCAGTATTTT.

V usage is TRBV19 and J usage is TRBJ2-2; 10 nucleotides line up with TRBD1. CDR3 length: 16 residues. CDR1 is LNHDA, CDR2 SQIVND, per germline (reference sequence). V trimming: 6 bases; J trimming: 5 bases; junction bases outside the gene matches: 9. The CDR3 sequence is CASRVLGTGETGELFF. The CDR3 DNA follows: TGTGCCAGTAGAGTTTTAGGGACAGGGGAAACCGGGGAGCTGTTTTTT.

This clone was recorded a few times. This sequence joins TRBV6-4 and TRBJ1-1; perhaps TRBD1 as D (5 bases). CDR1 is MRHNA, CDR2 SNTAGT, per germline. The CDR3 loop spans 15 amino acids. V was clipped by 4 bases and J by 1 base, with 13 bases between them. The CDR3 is CASSAHGGTNTEAFF. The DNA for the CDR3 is TGTGCCAGCAGTGCTCACGGGGGGACGAACACTGAAGCTTTCTTT.

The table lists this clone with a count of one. In DNA form, the CDR3 reads TGTGCCATCAGCAACAGGGGATCTGATTCACCCCTCCACTTT. Its protein is CAISNRGSDSPLHF. The chain carries TRBV10-3 and TRBJ1-6, with TRBD1 matching 7 bases. CDR1 and CDR2 (germline): ENHRY, SYGVKD. The CDR3 sequence is 14 residues long. V dropped 6 bases and J dropped 8; count of bases not matched to a gene: 7.

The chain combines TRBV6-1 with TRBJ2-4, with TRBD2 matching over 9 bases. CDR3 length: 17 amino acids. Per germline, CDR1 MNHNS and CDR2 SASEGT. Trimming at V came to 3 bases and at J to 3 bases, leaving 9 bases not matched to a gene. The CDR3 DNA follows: TGTGCCAGCAGTGAGAGGGCGGGAGGGGCCTACAAAAACATTCAGTACTTC. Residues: CASSERAGGAYKNIQYF.

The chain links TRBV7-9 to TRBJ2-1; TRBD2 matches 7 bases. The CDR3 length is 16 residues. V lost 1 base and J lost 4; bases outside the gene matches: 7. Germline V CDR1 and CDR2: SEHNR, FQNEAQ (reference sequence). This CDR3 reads CASSLEWASGYNEQFF. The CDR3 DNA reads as TGTGCCAGCAGCTTAGAGTGGGCTAGCGGTTACAATGAGCAGTTCTTC.

The CDR3 spells CASSLARDRGNTGELFF. The DNA for the CDR3 is TGTGCCAGCAGCTTGGCTAGGGACAGGGGCAACACCGGGGAGCTGTTTTTT. V is TRBV5-6 and J is TRBJ2-2; 10 nucleotides line up with TRBD1. Germline trimming cut 0 bases from V and 2 bases from J; bases unmatched to any gene: 4. There are 17 residues in the CDR3. Germline CDR1 reads SGHDT; CDR2 reads YYEEEE. Full variable domain (rest looked up from reference TRBV5-6 and TRBJ2-2): DAGVTQSPTHLIKTRGQQVTLRCSPKSGHDTVSWYQQALGQGPQFIFQYYEEEERQRGNFPDRFSGHQFPNYSSELNVNALLLGDSALYLCASSLARDRGNTGELFFGEGSRLTVL.

The CDR3 DNA is TGTGCCAGCTCACCGCAGGGGGCATCCTACGAGCAGTACTTC. The encoded protein is CASSPQGASYEQYF. The rearrangement joins TRBV18 to TRBJ2-7, with 8 bases identical to TRBD1. CDR3 size: 14 residues. From germline, CDR1 is KGHSH and CDR2 LQKENI. Unmatched junction bases numbered 2, after V lost 3 bases and J lost 1 base.

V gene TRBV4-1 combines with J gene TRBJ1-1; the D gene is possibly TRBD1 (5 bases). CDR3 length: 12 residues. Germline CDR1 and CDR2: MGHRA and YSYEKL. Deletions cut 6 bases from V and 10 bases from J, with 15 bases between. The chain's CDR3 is CASRRSGEGAFF. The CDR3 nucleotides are TGCGCCAGCAGGAGGTCGGGGGAGGGAGCTTTCTTT.

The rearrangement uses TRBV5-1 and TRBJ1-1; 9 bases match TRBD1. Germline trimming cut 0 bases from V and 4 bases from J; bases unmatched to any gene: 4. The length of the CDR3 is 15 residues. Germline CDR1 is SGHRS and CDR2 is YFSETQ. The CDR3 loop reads CASSLDGTGFTEAFF. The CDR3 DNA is TGCGCCAGCAGCTTGGATGGGACAGGGTTCACTGAAGCTTTCTTT.

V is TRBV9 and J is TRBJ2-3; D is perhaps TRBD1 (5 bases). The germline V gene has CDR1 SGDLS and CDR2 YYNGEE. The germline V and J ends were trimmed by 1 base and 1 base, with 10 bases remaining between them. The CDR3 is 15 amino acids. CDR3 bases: TGTGCCAGCAGCGTACAGGGTTACGGCACAGATACGCAGTATTTT. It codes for CASSVQGYGTDTQYF.

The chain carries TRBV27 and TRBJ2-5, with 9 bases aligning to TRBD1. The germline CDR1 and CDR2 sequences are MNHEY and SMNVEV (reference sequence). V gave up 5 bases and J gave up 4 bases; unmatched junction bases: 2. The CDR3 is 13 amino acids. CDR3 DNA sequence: TGTGCCAGCAGTAAGACAGGGGGAGAGACCCAGTACTTC. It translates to CASSKTGGETQYF.

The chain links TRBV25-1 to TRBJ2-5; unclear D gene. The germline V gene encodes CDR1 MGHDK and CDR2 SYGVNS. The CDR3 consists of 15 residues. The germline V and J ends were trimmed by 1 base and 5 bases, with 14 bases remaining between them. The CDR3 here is CASSESPMEIETQYF. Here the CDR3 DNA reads TGTGCCAGCAGTGAATCCCCTATGGAGATCGAGACCCAGTACTTC.

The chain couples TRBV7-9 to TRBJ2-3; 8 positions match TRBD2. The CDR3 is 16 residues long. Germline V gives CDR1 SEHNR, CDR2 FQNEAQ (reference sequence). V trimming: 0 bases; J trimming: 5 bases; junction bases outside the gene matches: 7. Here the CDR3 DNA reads TGTGCCAGCAGCTTAGCGGAGATAGCGGGATTAGATACGCAGTATTTT. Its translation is CASSLAEIAGLDTQYF.

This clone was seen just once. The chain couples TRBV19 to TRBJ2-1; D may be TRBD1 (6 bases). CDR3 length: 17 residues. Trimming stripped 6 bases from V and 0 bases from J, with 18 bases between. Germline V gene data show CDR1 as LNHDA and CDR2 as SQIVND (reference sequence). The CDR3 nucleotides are TGTGCCAGTAGAGATACTCAGGGGTATCGCTCCTACAATGAGCAGTTCTTC. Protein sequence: CASRDTQGYRSYNEQFF.